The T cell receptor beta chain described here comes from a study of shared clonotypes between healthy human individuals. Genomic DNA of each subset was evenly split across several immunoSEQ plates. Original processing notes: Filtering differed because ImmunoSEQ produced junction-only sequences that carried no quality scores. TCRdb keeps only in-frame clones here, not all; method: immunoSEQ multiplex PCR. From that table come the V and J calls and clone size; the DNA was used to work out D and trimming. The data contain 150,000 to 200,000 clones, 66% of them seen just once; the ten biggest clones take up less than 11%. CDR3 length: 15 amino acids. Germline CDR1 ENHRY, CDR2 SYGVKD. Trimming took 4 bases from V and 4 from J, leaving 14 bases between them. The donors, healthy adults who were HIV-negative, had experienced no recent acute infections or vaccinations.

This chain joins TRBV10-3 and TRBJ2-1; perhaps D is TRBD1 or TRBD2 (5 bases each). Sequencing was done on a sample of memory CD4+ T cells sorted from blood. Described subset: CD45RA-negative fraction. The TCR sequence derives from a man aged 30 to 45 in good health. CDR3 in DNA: TGTGCCATCAGTGCTCAGGGAGTAATATACAATGAGCAGTTCTTC. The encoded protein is CAISAQGVIYNEQFF.